The 2 T cell receptor beta chains reported below all come from one sample, sequenced in a study of blood T cell repertoires in COVID-19 (dated by TCRdb to the early 2020s). Libraries were built with the immunoSEQ multiplex PCR assay. TCRdb holds this immuneACCESS table with in-frame rearrangements only. Some clones are missing; in checked studies, unresolved V genes explain under half, and the rest has no known cause. The sample records some 30,000 clones, roughly nine tenths of which are singletons. About 25% of the sample is taken by the ten largest. The material sequenced was peripheral blood. Receptor source: an elderly woman with active or convalescent COVID-19.

This chain connects TRBV6-5 to TRBJ2-5; 7 positions match TRBD2. The CDR3 runs 15 residues. Unmatched junction bases numbered 10, after V lost 6 bases and J lost 3 bases. Germline loops: CDR1 MNHEY, CDR2 SVGAGI. Here the CDR3 reads CASSAGRRAEETQYF. The CDR3 DNA sequence: TGTGCCAGCAGCGCCGGGAGGCGGGCTGAAGAGACCCAGTACTTC.

The chain employs TRBV19 and TRBJ2-6; a possible D gene is TRBD1 (5 bases). Germline V lookup: CDR1 LNHDA, CDR2 SQIVND (reference sequence). Trimming shortened V by 7 bases and J by 1 base, and 14 bases separated the two germline ends. The CDR3 has 16 residues. The CDR3 sequence: CASKTTVISGANVLTF. CDR3 bases: TGTGCCAGTAAGACGACAGTCATATCTGGGGCCAACGTCCTGACTTTC.